Below are 32 T cell receptor beta chains sequenced from a single sample in a study of T cell repertoires in cytomegalovirus infection (dated by TCRdb to between 2018 and 2021). Their recognized antigens are unknown. The sample's treatment or condition, from its label and the paper: in vitro stimulation with specific CMV peptide epitopes to enrich CMV-specific T cells. The data were produced on an Illumina HiSeq 1500. In-frame beta chains were kept once TCRdb had trimmed the public reads at Q25 with fastp and called clones with MiXCR. Each entry is one CDR3 protein sequence, shown with its most common DNA and genes. Within this sample are 750,000 to 950,000 distinct CDR3 sequences, with around 29% of them counted one time only. The leading ten clones occupy roughly 13% of the sample. Source: cultured CD8+ T cells from PBMCs, taken from culture after CMV antigen stimulation. These receptors were taken from a human donor in good health (CMV status not recorded). Some clones in this sample may be carry-over from other donors' samples.

In its sample, this clonotype was seen a few times. V gene TRBV7-9 combines with J gene TRBJ2-2, with TRBD2 as a possible D gene (5 bases). CDR3 length: 13 residues. Germline-derived CDR1 and CDR2 are SEHNR and FQNEAQ (reference sequence). V lost 6 bases to trimming and J lost 5 bases, with 10 bases between them. The CDR3 region is CASSSRRTGELFF. CDR3 DNA sequence: TGTGCCAGCAGTTCCCGGAGGACCGGGGAGCTGTTTTTT.

The rearrangement links TRBV3-1 to TRBJ2-6, with TRBD1 identical over 9 bases. V lost 1 base and J lost 0; bases outside the gene matches: 4. The CDR3 is 18 residues long. Germline CDR1 is LGHDT and CDR2 is YNNKEL (reference sequence). CDR3 nucleotide sequence: TGTGCCAGCAGCCAAGTAGGGGACAGGGCCTCTGGGGCCAACGTCCTGACTTTC. This sequence encodes CASSQVGDRASGANVLTF.

As concerns this clonotype: A clone one base away is much larger, so this may be a read error. The rearrangement uses TRBV7-6 and TRBJ1-1, with 7 bases fitting TRBD1. CDR1 and CDR2 from the germline V gene are SGHVS and FNYEAQ. This CDR3 region has 14 residues. Written as DNA, the CDR3 is TGTGACAGCAGCCCCGAGGGGGCCCGCCCTGAAGCTTTCTTT. Translated: CDSSPEGARPEAFF.

This clonotype was seen more than once but under ten times. The V gene is TRBV27, the J gene TRBJ1-6, with TRBD1 identical over 10 bases. The germline V gene encodes CDR1 MNHEY and CDR2 SMNVEV (reference sequence). The CDR3 has 15 residues. Germline trimming cut 5 bases from V and 8 bases from J; bases unmatched to any gene: 6. CDR3 nucleotides: TGTGCCAGCAGTCCGGGACAGGGGTTATATTCACCCCTCCACTTT. Translated, it gives CASSPGQGLYSPLHF.

The genes are TRBV4-3 and TRBJ2-2; D may be TRBD1 or TRBD2 (5 bases each). This CDR3 comprises 16 residues. Germline V gene sequence: CDR1 LGHNA, CDR2 YSLEER. Trimming took off 1 base at V and 4 bases at J, with 13 bases between the two ends. CDR3 DNA: TGCGCCAGCAGCCAAGGGCCAGGGAGTTGCACCGGGGAGCTGTTTTTT. Translating gives CASSQGPGSCTGELFF.

The rearrangement joins TRBV27 to TRBJ2-2, with D hard to call. CDR3 length: 13 amino acids. V dropped 6 bases and J dropped 5 bases, with 10 bases sitting between them. Germline V gene sequence: CDR1 MNHEY, CDR2 SMNVEV (reference sequence). The CDR3 region is CASRYGVTGELFF. The DNA for the CDR3 is TGTGCCAGCAGATATGGGGTAACCGGGGAGCTGTTTTTT.

CDR3 amino acids: CASSTGLYGANVLTF. The CDR3 coding sequence is TGTGCCAGCAGCACAGGGTTATATGGGGCCAACGTCCTGACTTTC. The genes are TRBV7-1 and TRBJ2-6, with D perhaps TRBD1 (6 bases). TRBV7-1 is treated as an ORF (open reading frame) with a function not yet certain. The V end was cut by 5 bases, the J end by 3 bases, with 11 bases between. There are 15 residues in the CDR3.

The chain couples TRBV12-3 or TRBV12-4 to TRBJ1-2; maybe TRBD1 (5 bases). Trimming left V 7 bases short and J 2 bases short, with 17 bases between. This CDR3 is built from 15 residues. DNA of the CDR3: TGTGCCAGCATACCGGGACCTCGGCTAAACTATGGCTACACCTTC. This sequence encodes CASIPGPRLNYGYTF.

The chain has TRBV7-8 and TRBJ2-3, with D possibly TRBD1 on 6 matching bases. The CDR3 covers 16 residues. V lost 1 base and J lost 0, with 11 bases in between. Germline V lookup: CDR1 SGHVS, CDR2 FQNEAQ. CDR3 loop: CASSLDPTGSTDTQYF. The CDR3 nucleotides are TGTGCCAGCAGCTTAGACCCCACAGGGAGCACAGATACGCAGTATTTT.

The gene calls are TRBV10-3 and TRBJ2-3; 13 bases are a match to TRBD2. The CDR3 has 17 residues. Germline V gene data show CDR1 as ENHRY and CDR2 as SYGVKD. Trimming at V came to 6 bases and at J to 0 bases, leaving 6 bases not matched to a gene. The CDR3 nucleotides read TGTGCCATCAGGACCAAACTAGCGGGGGGGAGCACAGATACGCAGTATTTT. Residues: CAIRTKLAGGSTDTQYF.

The chain links TRBV28 to TRBJ2-2; D is undetermined. V was pared by 4 bases and J by 4 bases, with 19 bases between. The CDR3 is made up of 17 amino acids. Germline-derived CDR1 and CDR2 are MDHEN and SYDVKM. CDR3 sequence reads: CASSSAGPVSPTGELFF. The CDR3, as DNA: TGTGCCAGCAGTTCCGCCGGGCCAGTTTCCCCCACCGGGGAGCTGTTTTTT.

The chain has TRBV27 and TRBJ1-1, with D possibly being TRBD1 (6 bases). The CDR3 is made up of 14 amino acids. The V gene lost 5 bases and the J gene lost 2 bases, with 12 bases spanning the gap. Germline V lookup: CDR1 MNHEY, CDR2 SMNVEV (reference sequence). The CDR3 region has the DNA TGTGCCAGCAGTAAGGGGGGGGCCAACACTGAAGCTTTCTTT. This sequence encodes CASSKGGANTEAFF.

This clonotype was seen more than once but under ten times. V gene TRBV7-9 combines with J gene TRBJ2-1, with 11 nucleotides matching TRBD2. The length of the CDR3 is 16 residues. Trimming cost V 3 bases and J 5 bases; bases outside gene matches: 6. CDR1 is SEHNR, CDR2 FQNEAQ, per germline (reference sequence). The CDR3 loop is CASSFGTSGGDNEQFF. Here the CDR3 DNA reads TGTGCCAGCAGCTTCGGTACTAGCGGGGGTGACAATGAGCAGTTCTTC.

This clonotype showed up just a few times. The chain links TRBV19 to TRBJ1-5; a weak D match, TRBD1 (5 bases). V lost 6 bases to trimming and J lost 5 bases, with 14 bases between them. This CDR3 comprises 14 residues. Germline V CDR1 and CDR2: LNHDA, SQIVND (reference sequence). CDR3 sequence reads: CASSMSGGYQPQHF. Written as DNA, the CDR3 is TGTGCCAGTAGCATGAGCGGGGGGTATCAGCCCCAGCATTTT.

This clonotype was recorded many times. The CDR3 sequence: CASSSSETGELFF. CDR3 in DNA: TGTGCCAGCAGCTCATCAGAAACCGGGGAGCTGTTTTTT. This chain uses TRBV7-2 with TRBJ2-2; no clear D. Germline-derived CDR1 and CDR2 are SGHTA and FQGNSA. The CDR3 length is 13 residues. Trimming stripped 4 bases from V and 5 bases from J, with 8 bases between.

This clonotype was counted between two and nine times. This may arise from a read error, as a much more abundant clone is one base away. The V gene is TRBV6-4, the J gene TRBJ2-2, with 9 bases fitting TRBD1. The CDR3 totals 13 residues. Germline V gene sequence: CDR1 MRHNA, CDR2 SNTAGT. V lost 6 bases and J lost 6; bases outside the gene matches: 2. Here the CDR3 reads CASSRTGAGELFF. CDR3 coding DNA: TGTGCCAGCAGCCGGACAGGGGCCGGGGAGCTGTTTTTT.

J is TRBJ1-1 and V is TRBV3-1, with no clear D. Trimming took 2 bases from V and 5 from J, leaving 9 bases between them. CDR3 length equals 13 residues. CDR1 is LGHDT, CDR2 YNNKEL, per germline (reference sequence). The CDR3 loop reads CASSQKGRTEAFF. In nucleotides, the CDR3 is TGTGCCAGCAGCCAAAAAGGCCGGACTGAAGCTTTCTTT.

The sample holds a few counts of this clonotype. The gene calls are TRBV6-5 and TRBJ2-3, with 7 positions matching TRBD1. The CDR3 extends over 15 amino acids. CDR1 and CDR2 (germline): MNHEY, SVGAGI. Trimming at V came to 6 bases and at J to 2 bases, leaving 8 bases not matched to a gene. The CDR3 nucleotides read TGTGCCAGCAGCCTTGGACAGGCTTACACAGATACGCAGTATTTT. It encodes CASSLGQAYTDTQYF.

The rearrangement joins TRBV7-6 to TRBJ1-1; the D gene is possibly TRBD1 (5 bases). CDR3 size: 15 residues. CDR1 and CDR2 from the germline V gene are SGHVS and FNYEAQ. The V and J ends lost 10 bases and 1 base respectively, with 19 bases between them. The CDR3 loop reads CANRPQGPRNTEAFF. CDR3 nucleotide sequence: TGTGCCAACAGACCTCAGGGACCTCGGAACACTGAAGCTTTCTTT. Drawing the rest from reference TRBV7-6 and TRBJ1-1, the complete variable domain is GAGVSQSPRYKVTKRGQDVALRCDPISGHVSLYWYRQALGQGPEFLTYFNYEAQQDKSGLPNDRFSAERPEGSISTLTIQRTEQRDSAMYRCANRPQGPRNTEAFFGQGTRLTVV.

This clonotype appeared many times. The chain links TRBV7-9 to TRBJ2-4; no clear D. Trimming removed 0 bases from V and 1 base from J, with 7 bases in between. The CDR3 is made up of 15 amino acids. CDR1 and CDR2 from the germline V gene are SEHNR and FQNEAQ (reference sequence). DNA of the CDR3: TGTGCCAGCAGCTTAGCAGGGATGGCCAAAAACATTCAGTACTTC. Translated: CASSLAGMAKNIQYF.

The sample holds one count of this clonotype. The chain joins TRBV5-1 to TRBJ1-2; D is perhaps TRBD1 (6 bases). Germline V gene data show CDR1 as SGHRS and CDR2 as YFSETQ. The V gene lost 6 bases and the J gene lost 8 bases, with 23 bases spanning the gap. This CDR3 spans 15 amino acids. The CDR3 DNA follows: TGCGCCAGCACCCGAGAGGAACAGGGTCCGGGGGGCTACACCTTC. Translated: CASTREEQGPGGYTF.

Remarks on this clonotype: The junction differs from germline at one of its ends, possibly a read error. The CDR3 region is CASSFDGPYEQCF. Here the CDR3 DNA reads TGTGCCAGCAGCTTCGACGGCCCCTACGAGCAGTGCTTC. The chain joins TRBV7-6 to TRBJ2-7, with D hard to call. CDR1 and CDR2 from the germline V gene are SGHVS and FNYEAQ. The CDR3 is 13 amino acids.

The chain is built from TRBV19 and TRBJ1-1; TRBD1 matches 7 bases. Trimming cost V 4 bases and J 2 bases; bases outside gene matches: 10. The CDR3 is 16 residues long. CDR1 and CDR2 from the germline V gene are LNHDA and SQIVND (reference sequence). CDR3 in DNA: TGTGCCAGTAGTACGATTCTAACAGGGGCAAACACTGAAGCTTTCTTT. Amino acid sequence: CASSTILTGANTEAFF.

The gene calls are TRBV9 and TRBJ1-3, with D possibly being TRBD1 (6 bases). Germline CDR1 is SGDLS and CDR2 is YYNGEE. This CDR3 spans 16 amino acids. V was pared by 0 bases and J by 0 bases, with 10 bases between. CDR3 protein: CASSVGDKVSGNTIYF. The CDR3 nucleotides are TGTGCCAGCAGCGTAGGGGACAAGGTCTCTGGAAACACCATATATTTT.

This clonotype was observed a handful of times. The chain employs TRBV11-3 and TRBJ2-2, with 8 nucleotides matching TRBD2. CDR1 and CDR2 from the germline V gene are SGHNT and YENEEA. V lost 5 bases and J lost 4; bases outside the gene matches: 6. The CDR3 is 15 amino acids. CDR3 in DNA: TGTGCCAGCAGCCCGGTAGCGGGGACCACCGGGGAGCTGTTTTTT. Its translation: CASSPVAGTTGELFF.

This clonotype was detected only a few times. The rearrangement links TRBV4-2 to TRBJ1-1; D may be TRBD1 (6 bases). The CDR3 extends over 15 amino acids. V gave up 2 bases and J gave up 1 base, with 11 bases separating them. CDR1 and CDR2 from the germline V gene are LGHNA and YNFKEQ. The CDR3 coding sequence is TGTGCCAGCAGCCAAACAGGGTGGGGGAACACTGAAGCTTTCTTT. Encoded protein: CASSQTGWGNTEAFF.

This clonotype has just a few counts. The genes are TRBV19 and TRBJ2-3; tentative D call: TRBD2 (5 bases). Trimming stripped 2 bases from V and 2 bases from J, with 11 bases between. This CDR3 region has 15 residues. Germline CDR1 reads LNHDA; CDR2 reads SQIVND (reference sequence). This CDR3 reads CASSIPAAYTDTQYF. The CDR3 DNA sequence: TGTGCCAGTAGTATACCAGCGGCCTACACAGATACGCAGTATTTT. Complete variable domain (other parts from reference TRBV19 and TRBJ2-3): DGGITQSPKYLFRKEGQNVTLSCEQNLNHDAMYWYRQDPGQGLRLIYYSQIVNDFQKGDIAEGYSVSREKKESFPLTVTSAQKNPTAFYLCASSIPAAYTDTQYFGPGTRLTVL.

V usage is TRBV6-2 or TRBV6-3 and J usage is TRBJ2-1; 10 nucleotides match TRBD2. CDR3 size: 17 residues. Germline CDR1 is MNHEY and CDR2 is SVGEGT. V lost 2 bases and J lost 3; bases outside the gene matches: 7. The CDR3 DNA is TGTGCCAGCAGTTACGGGCTAGCGGGGGACAACTACAATGAGCAGTTCTTC. Residues: CASSYGLAGDNYNEQFF.

The V and J genes are TRBV7-4 and TRBJ2-1; no clear D. CDR3 length equals 14 residues. With 5 bases removed from V and 3 bases from J, the gap between germline ends came to 11 bases. CDR1 and CDR2 (germline): SGHVT, SQSDAQ. The DNA for the CDR3 is TGTGCCAGCAGCCCCGTAGTCTACTACAATGAGCAGTTCTTC. It yields the protein CASSPVVYYNEQFF.

The chain employs TRBV28 and TRBJ2-4; D gene uncertain. The CDR3 runs to 15 residues. Germline CDR1 reads MDHEN; CDR2 reads SYDVKM. Trimming left V 5 bases short and J 3 bases short, with 14 bases between. CDR3 bases: TGTGCCAGCAGTGCCCCCATTGTTGGCAAAAACATTCAGTACTTC. It encodes CASSAPIVGKNIQYF.

The chain is built from TRBV6-5 and TRBJ1-1, with unresolved D. V dropped 6 bases and J dropped 1 base, with 15 bases sitting between them. This CDR3 region has 15 residues. CDR1 MNHEY and CDR2 SVGAGI come from the germline V gene. CDR3 in amino acids: CASRPAVEWNTEAFF. CDR3 nucleotides: TGTGCCAGCAGACCTGCTGTTGAGTGGAACACTGAAGCTTTCTTT.

This clonotype has more than one count but fewer than ten. This chain uses TRBV24-1 with TRBJ2-1; D gene ambiguous. The ends were cut back, 0 bases at V and 4 bases at J, with 6 bases in the middle. The CDR3 runs to 14 residues. The germline CDR1 and CDR2 sequences are KGHDR and SFDVKD. The CDR3 nucleotides read TGTGCCACCAGTGATTTGGAATATTACAATGAGCAGTTCTTC. Translation: CATSDLEYYNEQFF.